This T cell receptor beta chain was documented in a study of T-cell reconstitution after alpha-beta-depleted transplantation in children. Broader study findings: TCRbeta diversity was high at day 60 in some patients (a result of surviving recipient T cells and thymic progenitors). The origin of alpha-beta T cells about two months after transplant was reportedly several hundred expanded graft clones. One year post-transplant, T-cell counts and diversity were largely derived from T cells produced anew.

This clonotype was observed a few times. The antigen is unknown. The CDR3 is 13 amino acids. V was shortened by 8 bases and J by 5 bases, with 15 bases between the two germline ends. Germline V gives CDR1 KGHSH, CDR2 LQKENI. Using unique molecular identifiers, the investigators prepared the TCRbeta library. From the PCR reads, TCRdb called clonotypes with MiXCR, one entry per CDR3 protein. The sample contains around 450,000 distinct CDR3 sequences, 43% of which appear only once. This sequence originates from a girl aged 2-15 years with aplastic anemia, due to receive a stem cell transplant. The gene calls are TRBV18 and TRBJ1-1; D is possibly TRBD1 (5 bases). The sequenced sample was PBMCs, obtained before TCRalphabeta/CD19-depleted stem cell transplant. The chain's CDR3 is CASTRQRETEAFF. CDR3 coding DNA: TGTGCCAGCACTCGACAGAGGGAGACTGAAGCTTTCTTT.